This entry describes one TCR beta chain. Libraries were prepared by immunoSEQ multiplex PCR; TCRdb keeps only in-frame clonotypes and omits some of them. The sample lists around 300,000 clones, around 88% seen once, with 5% in the top ten. Treatment reported: some 20 received Ad26.COV2.S at low or high dose, single or two shots; 5 received placebo; per-sample allocation not given. Sampling occurred on day 63 after the first vaccine or placebo injection. The sample originates from a study of Ad26.COV2.S vaccination and SARS-CoV-2 variants. The wider study: Intramuscularly, Ad26.COV2.S was given either once or twice, 56 days apart.

The CDR3 is made up of 16 amino acids. Germline lookup yields CDR1 LGHDT and CDR2 YNNKEL (reference sequence). V shed 1 base and J 4 bases; nucleotides not matched to a gene: 8. Sequencing used peripheral blood, obtained in a trial of Ad26.COV2.S vaccine versus placebo. The receptor was isolated from a person aged 18-65 years who received the Ad26.COV2.S COVID-19 vaccine or a placebo. This chain connects TRBV3-1 (or the pseudogene TRBV3-2) to TRBJ1-1, with 8 positions matching TRBD1. This CDR3 reads CASSQGSGGGATEAFF. Written as DNA, the CDR3 is TGTGCCAGCAGCCAAGGATCAGGGGGCGGGGCCACTGAAGCTTTCTTT.